This T cell receptor (beta chain) was documented in a study of monozygotic twins with inflammatory bowel disease. In germline, CDR1 is LNHDA, CDR2 SQIVND (reference sequence). This CDR3 spans 14 amino acids. Whole-blood total RNA was extracted without T cell sorting. TCRdb re-analyzed the 5' RACE reads; it lists each CDR3 protein once, without DNA. This sample contains some 170,000 distinct CDR3 sequences. Sequences were obtained from blood. The clonotype comes from a human donor with ulcerative colitis or Crohn's disease, or a healthy co-twin of an affected twin (not recorded which). The chain has TRBV19 and TRBJ2-7; TCRdb calls TRBD1, which cannot be checked without DNA. CDR3 sequence reads: CASSRDRGSYEQYF. The full variable domain, completed using reference TRBV19 and TRBJ2-7, is DGGITQSPKYLFRKEGQNVTLSCEQNLNHDAMYWYRQDPGQGLRLIYYSQIVNDFQKGDIAEGYSVSREKKESFPLTVTSAQKNPTAFYLCASSRDRGSYEQYFGPGTRLTVT.